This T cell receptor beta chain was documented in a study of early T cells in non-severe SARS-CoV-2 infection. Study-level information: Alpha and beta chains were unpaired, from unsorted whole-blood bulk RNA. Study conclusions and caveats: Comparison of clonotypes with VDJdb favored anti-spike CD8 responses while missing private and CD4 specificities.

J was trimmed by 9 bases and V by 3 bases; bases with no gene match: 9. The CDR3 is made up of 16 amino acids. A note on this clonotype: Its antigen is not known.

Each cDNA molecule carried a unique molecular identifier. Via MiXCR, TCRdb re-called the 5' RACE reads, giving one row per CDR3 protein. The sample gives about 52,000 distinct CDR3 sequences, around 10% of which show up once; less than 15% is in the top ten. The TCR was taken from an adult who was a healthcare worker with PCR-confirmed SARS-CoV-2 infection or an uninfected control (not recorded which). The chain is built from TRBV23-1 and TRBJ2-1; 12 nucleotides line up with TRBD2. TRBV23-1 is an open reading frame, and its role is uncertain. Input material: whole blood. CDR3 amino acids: CASSHPTSGRSGEQFF. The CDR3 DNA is TGCGCCAGCAGTCACCCGACTAGCGGGAGAAGCGGTGAGCAGTTCTTC.